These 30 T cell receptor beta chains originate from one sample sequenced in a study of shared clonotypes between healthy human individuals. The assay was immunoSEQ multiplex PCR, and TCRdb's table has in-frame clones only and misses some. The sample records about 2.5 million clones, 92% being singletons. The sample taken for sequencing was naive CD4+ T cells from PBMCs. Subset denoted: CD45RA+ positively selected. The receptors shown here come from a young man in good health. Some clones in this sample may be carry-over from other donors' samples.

CDR3 DNA sequence: TGTGCCAGCAGCTTAGTGCTGCTGGGGAACTATGGCTACACCTTC. It specifies CASSLVLLGNYGYTF. V usage is TRBV7-2 and J usage is TRBJ1-2, with D unresolved. There are 15 residues in the CDR3. Germline V gene data show CDR1 as SGHTA and CDR2 as FQGNSA. The V end lost 1 base, the J end lost 2 bases, and 11 bases lay between the germline ends.

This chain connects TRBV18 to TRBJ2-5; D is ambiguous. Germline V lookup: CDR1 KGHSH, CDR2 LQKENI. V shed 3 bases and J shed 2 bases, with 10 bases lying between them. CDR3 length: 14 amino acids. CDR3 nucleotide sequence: TGTGCCAGCTCACCCACGAGCAATCAAGAGACCCAGTACTTC. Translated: CASSPTSNQETQYF.

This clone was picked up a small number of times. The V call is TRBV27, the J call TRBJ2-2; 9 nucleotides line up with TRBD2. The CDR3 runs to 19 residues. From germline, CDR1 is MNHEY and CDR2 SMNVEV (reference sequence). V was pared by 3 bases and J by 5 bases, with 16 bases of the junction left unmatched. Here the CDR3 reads CASSFLFRGSGRETGELFF. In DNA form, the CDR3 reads TGTGCCAGCAGTTTTCTATTCCGAGGTAGCGGGAGAGAAACCGGGGAGCTGTTTTTT.

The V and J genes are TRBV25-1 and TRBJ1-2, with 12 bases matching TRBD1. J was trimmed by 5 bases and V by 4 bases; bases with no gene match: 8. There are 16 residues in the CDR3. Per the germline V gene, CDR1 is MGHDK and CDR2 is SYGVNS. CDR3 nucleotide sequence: TGTGCCAGCAGTGCTCAACCGGGACAGGGGGCTTATGGCTACACCTTC. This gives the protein CASSAQPGQGAYGYTF.

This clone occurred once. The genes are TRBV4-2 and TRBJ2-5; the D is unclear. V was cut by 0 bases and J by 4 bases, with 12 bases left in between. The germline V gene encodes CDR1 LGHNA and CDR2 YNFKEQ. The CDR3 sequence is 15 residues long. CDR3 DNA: TGTGCCAGCAGCCAAGATAGGTCTACCAGAGAGACCCAGTACTTC. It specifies CASSQDRSTRETQYF.

This CDR3 reads CASSQDPGADYEQYF. DNA for the CDR3: TGTGCCAGCAGCCAAGATCCTGGAGCGGACTACGAGCAGTACTTC. V gene TRBV4-2 combines with J gene TRBJ2-7; tentative D call: TRBD2 (5 bases). V was shortened by 0 bases and J by 3 bases, with 12 bases between the two germline ends. Per germline, CDR1 LGHNA and CDR2 YNFKEQ. This CDR3 contains 15 residues.

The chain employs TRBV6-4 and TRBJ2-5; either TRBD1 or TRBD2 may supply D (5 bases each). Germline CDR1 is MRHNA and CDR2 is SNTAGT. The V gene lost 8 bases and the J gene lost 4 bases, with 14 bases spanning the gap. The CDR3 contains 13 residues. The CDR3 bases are TGTGCCAGCGGGAGCAGGGCAGGAGAGACCCAGTACTTC. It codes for CASGSRAGETQYF.

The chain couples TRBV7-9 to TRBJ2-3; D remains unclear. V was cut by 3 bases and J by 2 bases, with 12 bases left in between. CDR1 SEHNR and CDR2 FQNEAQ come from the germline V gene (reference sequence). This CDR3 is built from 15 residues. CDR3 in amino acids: CASSLGVQVTDTQYF. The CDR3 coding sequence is TGTGCCAGCAGCTTGGGCGTCCAGGTCACAGATACGCAGTATTTT.

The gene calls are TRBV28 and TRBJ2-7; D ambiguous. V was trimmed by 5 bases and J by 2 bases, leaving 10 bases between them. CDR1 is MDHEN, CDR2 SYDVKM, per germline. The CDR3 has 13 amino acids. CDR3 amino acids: CASSPWPAYEQYF. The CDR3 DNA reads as TGTGCCAGCAGTCCATGGCCAGCCTACGAGCAGTACTTC.

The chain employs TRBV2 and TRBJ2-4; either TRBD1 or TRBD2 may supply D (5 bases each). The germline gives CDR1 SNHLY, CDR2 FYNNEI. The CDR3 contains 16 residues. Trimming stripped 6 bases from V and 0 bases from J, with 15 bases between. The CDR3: CASRKGLALAKNIQYF. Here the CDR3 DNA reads TGTGCCAGCAGGAAGGGGCTAGCTTTAGCCAAAAACATTCAGTACTTC.

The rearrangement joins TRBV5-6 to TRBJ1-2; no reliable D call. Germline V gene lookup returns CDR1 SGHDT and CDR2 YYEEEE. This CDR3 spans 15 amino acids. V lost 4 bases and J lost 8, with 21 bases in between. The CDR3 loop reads CASSPRRDYLGGYTF. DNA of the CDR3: TGTGCCAGCAGCCCGCGCCGGGATTATTTAGGGGGCTACACCTTC.

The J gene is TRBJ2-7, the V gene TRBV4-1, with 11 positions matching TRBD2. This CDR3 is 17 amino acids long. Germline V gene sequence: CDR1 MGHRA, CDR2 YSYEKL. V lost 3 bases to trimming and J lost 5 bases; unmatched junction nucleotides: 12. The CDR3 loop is CASSQILAGASRHEQYF. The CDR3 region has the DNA TGCGCCAGCAGCCAGATACTAGCGGGAGCGTCCCGGCACGAGCAGTACTTC.

The CDR3 is CASSPIETGGNQPQHF. The CDR3 DNA is TGTGCCAGCAGTCCGATCGAGACAGGGGGCAATCAGCCCCAGCATTTT. The chain is built from TRBV28 and TRBJ1-5; 8 bases are a match to TRBD1. The CDR3 contains 16 residues. V lost 5 bases to trimming and J lost 2 bases; unmatched junction nucleotides: 8. Germline V CDR1 and CDR2: MDHEN, SYDVKM.

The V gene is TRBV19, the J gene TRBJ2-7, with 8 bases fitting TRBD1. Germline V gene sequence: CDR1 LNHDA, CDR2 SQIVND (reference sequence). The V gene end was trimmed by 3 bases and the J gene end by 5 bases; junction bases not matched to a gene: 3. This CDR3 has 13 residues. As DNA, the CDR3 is TGTGCCAGTAGTATTTCAGGGGGCAACGAGCAGTACTTC. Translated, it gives CASSISGGNEQYF.

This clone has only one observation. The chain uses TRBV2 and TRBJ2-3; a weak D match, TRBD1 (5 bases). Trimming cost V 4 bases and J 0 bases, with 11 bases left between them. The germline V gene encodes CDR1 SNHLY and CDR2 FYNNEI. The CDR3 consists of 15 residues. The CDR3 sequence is CASSVSGSSTDTQYF. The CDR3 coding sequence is TGTGCCAGCAGTGTGTCAGGGTCTAGCACAGATACGCAGTATTTT.

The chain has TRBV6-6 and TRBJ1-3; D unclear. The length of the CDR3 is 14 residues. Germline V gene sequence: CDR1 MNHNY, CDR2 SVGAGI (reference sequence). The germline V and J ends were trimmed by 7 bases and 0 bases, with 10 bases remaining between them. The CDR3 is CASIRRRSGNTIYF. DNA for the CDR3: TGTGCCAGCATACGACGGCGCTCTGGAAACACCATATATTTT.

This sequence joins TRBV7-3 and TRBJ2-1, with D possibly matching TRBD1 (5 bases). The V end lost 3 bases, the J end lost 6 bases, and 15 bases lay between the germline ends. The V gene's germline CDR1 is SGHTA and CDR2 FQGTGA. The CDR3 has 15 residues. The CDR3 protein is CASSFSRDPPNEQFF. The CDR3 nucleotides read TGTGCCAGCAGCTTTAGCAGGGATCCCCCCAATGAGCAGTTCTTC.

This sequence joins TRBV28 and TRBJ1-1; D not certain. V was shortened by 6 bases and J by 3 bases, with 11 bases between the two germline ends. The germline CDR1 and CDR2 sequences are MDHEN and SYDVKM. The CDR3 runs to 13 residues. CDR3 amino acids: CASRLAGYTEAFF. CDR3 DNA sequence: TGTGCCAGCAGGTTAGCGGGCTACACTGAAGCTTTCTTT.

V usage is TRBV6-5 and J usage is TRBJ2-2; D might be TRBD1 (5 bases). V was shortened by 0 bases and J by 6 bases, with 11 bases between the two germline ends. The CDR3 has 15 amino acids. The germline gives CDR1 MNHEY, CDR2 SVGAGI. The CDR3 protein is CASSYSSMTAGELFF. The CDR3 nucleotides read TGTGCCAGCAGTTACTCGAGTATGACAGCCGGGGAGCTGTTTTTT.

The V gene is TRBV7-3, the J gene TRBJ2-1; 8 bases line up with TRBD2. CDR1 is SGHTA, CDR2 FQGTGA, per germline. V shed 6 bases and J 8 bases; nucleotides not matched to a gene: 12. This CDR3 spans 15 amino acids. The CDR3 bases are TGTGCCAGCAGTTTGGGACTAGTCCCCCTCCATGAGCAGTTCTTC. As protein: CASSLGLVPLHEQFF. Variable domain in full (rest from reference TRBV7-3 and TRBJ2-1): GAGVSQTPSNKVTEKGKYVELRCDPISGHTALYWYRQSLGQGPEFLIYFQGTGAADDSGLPNDRFFAVRPEGSVSTLKIQRTERGDSAVYLCASSLGLVPLHEQFFGPGTRLTVL.

CDR3 sequence reads: CASSLALFPGGPNEQFF. CDR3 nucleotides: TGTGCCAGCAGCTTAGCGTTGTTCCCGGGAGGGCCTAATGAGCAGTTCTTC. The rearrangement uses TRBV7-6 and TRBJ2-1; 8 positions match TRBD2. J was trimmed by 7 bases and V by 0 bases; bases with no gene match: 11. Germline CDR1 reads SGHVS; CDR2 reads FNYEAQ. The CDR3 sequence is 17 residues long.

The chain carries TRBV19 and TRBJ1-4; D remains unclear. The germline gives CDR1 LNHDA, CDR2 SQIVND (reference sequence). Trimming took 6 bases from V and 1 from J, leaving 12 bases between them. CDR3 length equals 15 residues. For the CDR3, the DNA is TGTGCCAGTAGCCCTACCCTGAGAACTAATGAAAAACTGTTTTTT. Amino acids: CASSPTLRTNEKLFF.

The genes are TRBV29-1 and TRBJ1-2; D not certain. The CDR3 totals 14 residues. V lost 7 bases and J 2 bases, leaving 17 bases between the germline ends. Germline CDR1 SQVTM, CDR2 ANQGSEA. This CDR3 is CSAPNRAFNYGYTF. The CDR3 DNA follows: TGCAGCGCACCAAATCGGGCATTCAACTATGGCTACACCTTC. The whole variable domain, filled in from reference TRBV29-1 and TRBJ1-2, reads SAVISQKPSRDICQRGTSLTIQCQVDSQVTMMFWYRQQPGQSLTLIATANQGSEATYESGFVIDKFPISRPNLTFSTLTVSNMSPEDSSIYLCSAPNRAFNYGYTFGSGTRLTVV.

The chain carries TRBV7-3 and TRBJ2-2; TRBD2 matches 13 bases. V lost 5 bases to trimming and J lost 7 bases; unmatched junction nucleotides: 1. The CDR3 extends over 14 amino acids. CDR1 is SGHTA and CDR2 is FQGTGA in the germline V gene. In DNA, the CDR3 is TGTGCCAGCAGCGGACTAGCGGGAGTCGGGGAGCTGTTTTTT. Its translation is CASSGLAGVGELFF.

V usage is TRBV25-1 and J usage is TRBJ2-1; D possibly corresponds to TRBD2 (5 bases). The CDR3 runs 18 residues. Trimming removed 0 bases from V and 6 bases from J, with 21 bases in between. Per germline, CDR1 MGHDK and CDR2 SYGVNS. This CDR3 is CASSEYIASRSSVNEQFF. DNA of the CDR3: TGTGCCAGCAGTGAATATATTGCTAGCCGGAGCAGCGTCAATGAGCAGTTCTTC.

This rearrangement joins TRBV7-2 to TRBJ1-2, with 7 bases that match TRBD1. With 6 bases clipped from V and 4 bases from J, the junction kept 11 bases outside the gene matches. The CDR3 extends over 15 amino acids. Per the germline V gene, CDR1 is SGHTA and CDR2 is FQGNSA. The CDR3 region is CASSLQGQLVYGYTF. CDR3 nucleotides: TGTGCCAGCAGTTTACAGGGACAGTTGGTCTATGGCTACACCTTC.

DNA for the CDR3: TGTGCCAGCACCCTGCACGGAGAGACCCAGTACTTC. Protein product: CASTLHGETQYF. The chain carries TRBV25-1 and TRBJ2-5; no clear D gene. There are 12 residues in the CDR3. Trimming took off 7 bases at V and 4 bases at J, with 10 bases between the two ends. Per germline, CDR1 MGHDK and CDR2 SYGVNS.

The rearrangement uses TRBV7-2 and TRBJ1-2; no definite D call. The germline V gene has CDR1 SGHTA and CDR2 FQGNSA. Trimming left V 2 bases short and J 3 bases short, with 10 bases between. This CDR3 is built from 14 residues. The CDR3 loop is CASSLLRGDYGYTF. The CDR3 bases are TGTGCCAGCAGCTTATTGCGGGGAGACTATGGCTACACCTTC. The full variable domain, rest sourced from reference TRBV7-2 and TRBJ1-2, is GAGVSQSPSNKVTEKGKDVELRCDPISGHTALYWYRQSLGQGLEFLIYFQGNSAPDKSGLPSDRFSAERTGGSVSTLTIQRTQQEDSAVYLCASSLLRGDYGYTFGSGTRLTVV.

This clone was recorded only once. This chain's CDR3 is CASRGTGSGSRETQYF. CDR3 nucleotides: TGTGCCAGCAGGGGGACCGGGAGCGGGAGTAGGGAGACCCAGTACTTC. V and J are TRBV28 and TRBJ2-5; 8 bases fit TRBD2. V was clipped by 6 bases and J by 5 bases; unmatched bases: 14. This CDR3 is 16 amino acids long. Germline assignment: CDR1 MDHEN and CDR2 SYDVKM.

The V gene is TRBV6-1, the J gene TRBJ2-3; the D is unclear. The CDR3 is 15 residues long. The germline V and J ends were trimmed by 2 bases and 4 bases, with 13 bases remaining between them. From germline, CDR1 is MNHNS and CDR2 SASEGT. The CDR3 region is CASSEPARPPDTQYF. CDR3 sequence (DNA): TGTGCCAGCAGTGAACCGGCTAGGCCCCCAGATACGCAGTATTTT.